Below are 8 T cell receptor beta chains sequenced from a single sample in a study of blood T cell repertoires in COVID-19. Assay: immunoSEQ multiplex PCR; the TCRdb copy retains only in-frame clones and omits some. Of roughly 230,000 clones listed, roughly 87% are singletons. Sequencing was done on a sample of peripheral blood. These receptors originate from a human donor in a cohort sampled during active COVID-19.

This chain connects TRBV4-3 to TRBJ1-4; 10 nucleotides match TRBD1. This CDR3 is built from 15 residues. Trimming at V came to 2 bases and at J to 8 bases, leaving 5 bases not matched to a gene. Germline lookup yields CDR1 LGHNA and CDR2 YSLEER. CDR3 in amino acids: CASSQTGTGEEKLFF. CDR3 DNA: TGCGCCAGCAGCCAAACCGGGACAGGGGAGGAAAAACTGTTTTTT.

This rearrangement joins TRBV4-3 to TRBJ2-7; 9 bases agree with TRBD1. V lost 5 bases and J lost 5; bases outside the gene matches: 13. This CDR3 region has 16 residues. CDR1 LGHNA and CDR2 YSLEER come from the germline V gene. This CDR3 reads CASSATGQGGFDEQYF. CDR3 nucleotides: TGCGCCAGCAGCGCGACGGGACAGGGAGGTTTCGACGAGCAGTACTTC.

The V call is TRBV3-1 (or the pseudogene TRBV3-2), the J call TRBJ1-4, with 9 bases identical to TRBD1. V dropped 4 bases and J dropped 8; count of bases not matched to a gene: 8. The CDR3 loop spans 15 amino acids. Germline CDR1 and CDR2: LGHDT and YNNKEL (reference sequence). The DNA for the CDR3 is TGTGCCAGCAGCCCGGGGGACAGGGCACCCGAAAAACTGTTTTTT. Protein sequence: CASSPGDRAPEKLFF.

The V call is TRBV7-2, the J call TRBJ2-5; 9 nucleotides agree with TRBD2. The V segment lost 5 bases and the J segment 2 bases; nucleotides outside the gene matches: 9. The germline V gene has CDR1 SGHTA and CDR2 FQGNSA. The CDR3 is made up of 16 amino acids. The CDR3 protein is CASSRRAGGPQETQYF. The CDR3 DNA follows: TGTGCCAGCAGCCGGAGGGCGGGGGGGCCTCAAGAGACCCAGTACTTC.

The chain recombines TRBV6-6 with TRBJ1-4; 11 positions match TRBD1. The CDR3 consists of 14 residues. With V trimmed by 5 bases and J by 5 bases, 1 base remained unmatched. Germline V gene sequence: CDR1 MNHNY, CDR2 SVGAGI (reference sequence). The CDR3 DNA is TGTGCCAGCAGTGGGGACAGGGGGAATGAAAAACTGTTTTTT. Amino acids: CASSGDRGNEKLFF.

The DNA of the CDR3 is TGTGCCACCTCGGCGGGACTTATTAAGGGAGATACGCAGTATTTT. Protein product: CATSAGLIKGDTQYF. V is TRBV24-1 and J is TRBJ2-3, with D possibly matching TRBD2 (6 bases). The CDR3 is 15 residues long. Germline V lookup: CDR1 KGHDR, CDR2 SFDVKD. Trimming cost V 9 bases and J 5 bases, with 20 bases left between them.

The CDR3 sequence is CASSLDPRRRSSYEQYF. In DNA, the CDR3 is TGTGCCAGCAGTTTGGACCCTAGGAGGCGGAGCTCCTACGAGCAGTACTTC. The chain combines TRBV28 with TRBJ2-7; a possible D gene is TRBD2 (5 bases). From germline, CDR1 is MDHEN and CDR2 SYDVKM. There are 17 residues in the CDR3. The V end lost 3 bases, the J end lost 0 bases, and 18 bases lay between the germline ends.

V usage is TRBV28 and J usage is TRBJ2-7; 7 positions match TRBD2. There are 13 residues in the CDR3. V lost 7 bases to trimming and J lost 3 bases; unmatched junction nucleotides: 6. Germline-derived CDR1 and CDR2 are MDHEN and SYDVKM. CDR3 region: CASTGGTGYEQYF. The DNA for the CDR3 is TGTGCCAGCACGGGAGGTACTGGCTACGAGCAGTACTTC. Combining the CDR3 with reference TRBV28 and TRBJ2-7 gives the whole variable domain DVKVTQSSRYLVKRTGEKVFLECVQDMDHENMFWYRQDPGLGLRLIYFSYDVKMKEKGDIPEGYSVSREKKERFSLILESASTNQTSMYLCASTGGTGYEQYFGPGTRLTVT.